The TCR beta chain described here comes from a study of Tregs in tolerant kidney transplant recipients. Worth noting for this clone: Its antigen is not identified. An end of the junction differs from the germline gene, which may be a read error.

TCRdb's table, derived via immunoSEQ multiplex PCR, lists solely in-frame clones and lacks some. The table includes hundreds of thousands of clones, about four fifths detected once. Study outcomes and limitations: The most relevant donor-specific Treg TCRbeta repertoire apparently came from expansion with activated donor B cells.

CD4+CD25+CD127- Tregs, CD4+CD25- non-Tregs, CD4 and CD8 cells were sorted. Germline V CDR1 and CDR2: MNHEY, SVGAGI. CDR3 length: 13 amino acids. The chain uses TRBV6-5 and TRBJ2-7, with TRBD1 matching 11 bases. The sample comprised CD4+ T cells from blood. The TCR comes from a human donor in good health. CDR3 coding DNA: TGTGCCAGCAGTTACTCGAAGTTGGGACAGGGGGTCTTC. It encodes CASSYSKLGQGVF.